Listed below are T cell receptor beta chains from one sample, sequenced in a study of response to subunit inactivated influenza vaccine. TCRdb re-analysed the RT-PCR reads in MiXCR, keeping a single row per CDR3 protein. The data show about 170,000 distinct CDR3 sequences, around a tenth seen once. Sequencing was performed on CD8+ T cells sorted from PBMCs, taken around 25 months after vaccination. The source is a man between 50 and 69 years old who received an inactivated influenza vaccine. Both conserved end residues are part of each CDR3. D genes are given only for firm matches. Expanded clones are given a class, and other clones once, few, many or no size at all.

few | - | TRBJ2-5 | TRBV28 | CASSLVLWETQYF | TGTGCCAGCAGCCTCGTCCTCTGGGAGACCCAGTACTTC
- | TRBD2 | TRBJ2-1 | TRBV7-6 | CASSVGLGPIGEQFF | TGTGCCAGCAGCGTGGGACTAGGCCCCATAGGAGAGCAGTTCTTC
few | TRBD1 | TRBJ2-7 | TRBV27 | CASSSQGATYEQYF | TGTGCCAGCAGTTCACAGGGGGCTACGTACGAGCAGTACTTC
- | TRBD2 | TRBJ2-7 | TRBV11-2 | CASSILAGGNIYEQYF | TGTGCCAGCAGCATCCTAGCGGGGGGGAACATATACGAGCAGTACTTC
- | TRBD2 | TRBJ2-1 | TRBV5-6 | CASSFESTSGASSYNEQFF | TGTGCCAGCAGCTTCGAGTCTACTAGCGGGGCCAGCTCCTACAATGAGCAGTTCTTC
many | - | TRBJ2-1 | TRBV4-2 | CASSQEFGGGPHNEQFF | TGTGCCAGCAGCCAAGAATTCGGCGGGGGCCCCCACAATGAGCAGTTCTTC
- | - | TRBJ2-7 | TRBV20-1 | CSARDRRVPYEQYF | TGCAGTGCTAGAGATCGTCGGGTCCCCTACGAGCAGTACTTC
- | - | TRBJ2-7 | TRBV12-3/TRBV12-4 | CASSLERVTYEQYF | TGTGCCAGCAGTTTAGAGCGGGTCACCTACGAGCAGTACTTC
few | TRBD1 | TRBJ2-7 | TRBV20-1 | CSAPGDRVYEQYF | TGCAGTGCTCCCGGCGACAGGGTATACGAGCAGTACTTC
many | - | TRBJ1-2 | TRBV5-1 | CASFGGSPPPSIVLFYGYTF | TGCGCCAGCTTCGGGGGGTCTCCTCCCCCTTCAATTGTGCTTTTCTATGGCTACACCTTC
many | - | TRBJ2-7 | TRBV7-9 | CASSKEGNSYEQYF | TGTGCCAGCAGTAAGGAGGGAAACTCCTACGAGCAGTACTTC
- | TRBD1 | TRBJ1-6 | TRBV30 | CAWSVGRGWSPLHF | TGTGCCTGGAGTGTGGGCAGGGGGTGGTCACCCCTCCACTTT
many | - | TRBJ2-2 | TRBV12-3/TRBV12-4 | CASSISGNTGELFF | TGTGCCAGCAGTATATCAGGGAACACCGGGGAGCTGTTTTTT
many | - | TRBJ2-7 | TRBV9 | CASSSTRDGYEQYF | TGTGCCAGCAGTTCAACACGGGACGGCTACGAGCAGTACTTC
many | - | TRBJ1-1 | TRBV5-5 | CASSLVVGALGAFF | TGTGCCAGCAGCTTGGTAGTCGGGGCCCTCGGAGCTTTCTTT
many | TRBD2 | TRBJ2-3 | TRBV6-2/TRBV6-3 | CASSYIPGGDQPDTQYF | TGTGCCAGCAGTTACATCCCGGGGGGTGATCAACCAGATACGCAGTATTTT
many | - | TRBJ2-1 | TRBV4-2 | CASSQVPFGSYNEQFF | TGTGCCAGCAGCCAAGTCCCTTTTGGATCCTACAATGAGCAGTTCTTC
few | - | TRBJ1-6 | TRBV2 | CASSPLEGEAYNSPLHF | TGTGCCAGCAGTCCTCTGGAGGGGGAGGCCTATAATTCACCCCTCCACTTT
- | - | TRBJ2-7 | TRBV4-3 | CASSQDGANPLRQYF | TGCGCCAGCAGCCAAGATGGGGCTAACCCGCTCAGGCAGTACTTC
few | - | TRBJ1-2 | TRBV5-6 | CASSGTRDFYGYTF | TGTGCCAGCAGCGGGACAAGGGACTTCTATGGCTACACCTTC
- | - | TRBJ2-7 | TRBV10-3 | CAIRRGIIGEQYF | TGTGCCATCAGGCGGGGTATTATCGGCGAGCAGTACTTC
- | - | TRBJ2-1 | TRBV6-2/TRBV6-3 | CASSLGHDEQFF | TGTGCCAGCAGCCTGGGCCACGATGAGCAGTTCTTC
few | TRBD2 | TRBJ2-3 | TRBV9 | CASSDSGSTDTQYF | TGTGCCAGCAGTGATAGCGGGAGCACAGATACGCAGTATTTT
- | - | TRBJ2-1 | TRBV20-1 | CSATGTIYNEQFF | TGCAGTGCCACCGGGACAATCTACAATGAGCAGTTCTTC
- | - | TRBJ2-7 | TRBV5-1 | CASRSGQAYEQYF | TGCGCCAGCAGGTCGGGACAAGCCTACGAGCAGTACTTC
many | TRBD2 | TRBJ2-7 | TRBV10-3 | CAIRTSGSIYEQYF | TGTGCCATCAGGACTAGCGGGAGTATCTACGAGCAGTACTTC
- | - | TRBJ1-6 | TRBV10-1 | CASSETGTGSPLHF | TGCGCCAGCAGTGAGACCGGGACCGGTTCACCCCTCCACTTT
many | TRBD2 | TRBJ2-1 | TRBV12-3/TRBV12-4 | CASISSGGVDEQFF | TGTGCCAGCATATCTAGCGGGGGGGTCGATGAGCAGTTCTTC
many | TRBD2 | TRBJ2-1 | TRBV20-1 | CSAGKRGGNNEQFF | TGCAGTGCTGGAAAGCGGGGAGGAAACAATGAGCAGTTCTTC
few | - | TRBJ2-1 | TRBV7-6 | CASSPNPGPSYNEQFF | TGTGCCAGCAGCCCAAACCCGGGCCCATCCTACAATGAGCAGTTCTTC
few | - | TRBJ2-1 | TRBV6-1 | CASSRPAAGFNEQFF | TGTGCCAGCAGTCGCCCGGCAGCGGGCTTTAATGAGCAGTTCTTC
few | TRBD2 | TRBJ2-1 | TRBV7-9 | CASSFSGTSGGPMQFF | TGTGCCAGCAGCTTCTCCGGGACTAGCGGGGGGCCGATGCAGTTCTTC
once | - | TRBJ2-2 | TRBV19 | CASSIYETGELFF | TGTGCCAGTAGTATATATGAGACCGGGGAGCTGTTTTTT
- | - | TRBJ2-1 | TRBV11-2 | CASSSWPDNEQFF | TGTGCCAGCAGCTCGTGGCCAGACAATGAGCAGTTCTTC
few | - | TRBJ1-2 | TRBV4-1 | CASSGLFNYGYTF | TGCGCCAGCAGTGGACTGTTTAACTATGGCTACACCTTC
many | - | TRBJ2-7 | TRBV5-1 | CASSFWGQDEQYF | TGCGCCAGCAGCTTCTGGGGGCAGGACGAGCAGTACTTC
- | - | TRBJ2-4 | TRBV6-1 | CASSPQRQSKNIQYF | TGTGCCAGCAGTCCTCAGAGACAGTCTAAAAACATTCAGTACTTC
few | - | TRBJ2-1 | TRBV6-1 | CASIRGLGQRQNEQFF | TGTGCCAGCATCAGAGGCCTAGGCCAGAGACAGAATGAGCAGTTCTTC
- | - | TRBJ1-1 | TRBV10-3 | CAISGLQQNTEAFF | TGTGCCATCAGTGGCTTACAGCAGAACACTGAAGCTTTCTTT
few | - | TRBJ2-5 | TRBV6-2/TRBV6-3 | CASAQTSETQYF | TGTGCCAGCGCCCAGACTAGTGAGACCCAGTACTTC
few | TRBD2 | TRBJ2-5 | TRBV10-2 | CASSDYSGAKETQYF | TGCGCCAGCAGTGATTATAGCGGGGCGAAGGAGACCCAGTACTTC
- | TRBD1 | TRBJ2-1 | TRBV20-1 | CSATPDRGLYNEQFF | TGCAGTGCTACGCCGGACAGGGGCCTCTACAATGAGCAGTTCTTC
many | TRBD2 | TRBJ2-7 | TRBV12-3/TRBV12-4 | CASSSLAGEQYF | TGTGCCAGCAGCTCTCTAGCGGGCGAGCAGTACTTC